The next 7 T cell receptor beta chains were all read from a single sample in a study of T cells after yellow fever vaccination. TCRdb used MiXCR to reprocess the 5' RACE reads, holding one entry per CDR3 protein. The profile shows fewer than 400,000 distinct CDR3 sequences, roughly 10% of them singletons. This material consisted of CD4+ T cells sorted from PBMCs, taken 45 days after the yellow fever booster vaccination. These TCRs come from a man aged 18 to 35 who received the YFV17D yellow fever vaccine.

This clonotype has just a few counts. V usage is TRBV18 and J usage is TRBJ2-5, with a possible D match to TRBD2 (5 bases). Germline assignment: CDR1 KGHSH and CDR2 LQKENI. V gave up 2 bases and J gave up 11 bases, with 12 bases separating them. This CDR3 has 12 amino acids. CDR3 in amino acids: CASSPGLEGQYF. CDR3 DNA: TGTGCCAGCTCACCAGGGCTAGAGGGACAGTACTTC.

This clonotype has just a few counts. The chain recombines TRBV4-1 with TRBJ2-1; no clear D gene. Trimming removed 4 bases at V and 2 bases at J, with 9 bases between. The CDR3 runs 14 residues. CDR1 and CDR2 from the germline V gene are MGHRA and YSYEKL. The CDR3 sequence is CASSPRFPYNEQFF. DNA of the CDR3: TGCGCCAGCAGCCCTCGATTTCCCTACAATGAGCAGTTCTTC.

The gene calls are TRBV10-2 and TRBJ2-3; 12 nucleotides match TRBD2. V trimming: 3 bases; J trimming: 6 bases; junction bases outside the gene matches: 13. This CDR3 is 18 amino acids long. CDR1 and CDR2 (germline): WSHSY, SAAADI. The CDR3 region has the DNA TGCGCCAGCAGTGATTCACTTACTAGCGGGGGGTTCTCCGATACGCAGTATTTT. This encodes CASSDSLTSGGFSDTQYF.

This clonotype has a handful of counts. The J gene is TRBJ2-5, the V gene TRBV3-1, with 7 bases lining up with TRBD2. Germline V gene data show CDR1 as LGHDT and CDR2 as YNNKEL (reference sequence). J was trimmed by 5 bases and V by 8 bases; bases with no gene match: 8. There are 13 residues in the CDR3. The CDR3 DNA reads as TGTGCCAGCGAAGACGGGGGGTGGGAGACCCAGTACTTC. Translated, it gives CASEDGGWETQYF.

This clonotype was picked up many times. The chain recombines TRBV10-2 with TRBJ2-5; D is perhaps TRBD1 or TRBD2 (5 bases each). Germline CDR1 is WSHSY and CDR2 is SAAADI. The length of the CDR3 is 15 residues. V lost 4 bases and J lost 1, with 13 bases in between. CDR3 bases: TGCGCCAGCAGTGCGGACGGGACGGTCCAAGAGACCCAGTACTTC. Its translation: CASSADGTVQETQYF.

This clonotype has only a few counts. The CDR3 sequence: CASGPTGGGTEAFF. CDR3 DNA sequence: TGTGCTAGTGGTCCGACCGGCGGGGGGACTGAAGCTTTCTTT. The J gene is TRBJ1-1, the V gene TRBV12-5; possible D gene TRBD1, 5 bases. Germline loops: CDR1 LGHNT, CDR2 FRNRAP. This CDR3 is built from 14 residues. The germline V and J ends were trimmed by 5 bases and 5 bases, with 15 bases remaining between them.

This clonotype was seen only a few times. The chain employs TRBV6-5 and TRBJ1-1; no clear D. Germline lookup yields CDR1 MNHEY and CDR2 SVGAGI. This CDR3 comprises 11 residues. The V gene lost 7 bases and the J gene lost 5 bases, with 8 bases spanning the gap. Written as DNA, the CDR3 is TGTGCCAGCAACGGGGAGACTGAAGCTTTCTTT. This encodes CASNGETEAFF.